This TCR beta chain was recorded in a study of regulatory T cells in long-lasting Graves disease. The time point is: persistent/refractory GD, antithyroid drugs over 5 years with positive TRAb. Making the TCR library involved RNA that had been extracted from PBMCs. Trimming removed 0 bases from V and 3 bases from J; junction bases left unmatched: 11. The CDR3 is 16 amino acids. CDR1 and CDR2 from the germline V gene are DFQATT and SNEGSKA (reference sequence). Arm-PCR of CDR3 regions with iRepertoire HTBI primers generated TCR beta libraries. A single record per CDR3 protein comes from TCRdb applying MiXCR to the multiplex PCR reads. This repertoire shows about 430,000 distinct CDR3 sequences, roughly 21% found once; its top ten account for 13% to 15%.

The receptor's source is a female donor with Graves disease. The rearrangement joins TRBV20-1 to TRBJ2-7, with TRBD1 identical over 7 bases. Sequencing used peripheral blood mononuclear cells (PBMCs), obtained when the disease was refractory, from a patient treated with antithyroid drugs. CDR3 loop: CSAREPAQGQSYEQYF. CDR3 DNA: TGCAGTGCTAGAGAACCGGCACAGGGGCAGAGCTACGAGCAGTACTTC.